What follows is one TCR beta chain and its context. This clone's antigen is unknown. No per-base quality is available; no much larger clone lies one base away. CDR1 LGHNA and CDR2 YSLEER were looked up in the germline V gene. Trimming costs V 1 base and J 7 bases, and their ends lie 8 bases apart. The CDR3 runs 13 residues from the cysteine to the phenylalanine. CDR3 DNA is the only sequence kept; it has 39 bases, read in frame from the first base. This sample is part of a study of shared clonotypes between healthy human individuals (dated by TCRdb to about 2020). For the study in its entirety: Three men and a couple of women, aged 18 to 49 years, made up the cohort. To estimate repertoire size and how much clonotypes are shared between individuals, the study performed deep sequencing of blood TCR repertoires from five healthy adults. For each donor, three plates each were used for CD4 naive and CD4 memory, two plates were used for CD8 naive, and one plate was used for CD8 memory. Between about 0.9 and 9 billion PBMCs per donor were obtained by leukapheresis. To increase sequencing depth and limit assay-specific biases, TCR repertoire library preparation and sequencing were carried out by different laboratories using diverse techniques.

CD8 naive samples consisted of CD45RO-negative cells that were positively selected for CCR7, yielding a CD45RA+CCR7+ population without TemRA cells. Healthy HIV-negative adults with no recently reported acute infections or vaccinations were included as donors. Every donor was a Caucasian adult residing in Nashville, Tennessee, USA. Blood was obtained by leukapheresis, after which PBMCs were separated by Ficoll-Histopaque density gradient centrifugation and cryopreserved in liquid nitrogen vapor phase. Analytical flow cytometry was used to check the purity and quantity of each magnetically sorted T cell population. From each sorted fraction, genomic DNA was isolated and quantified by UV absorbance on a Nanodrop 2000c. TCR CDR3 regions were amplified from genomic DNA by multiplex PCR using the deep immunoSEQ assay. Extracted genomic DNA from each cell subset was distributed evenly across all wells of several immunoSEQ 96-well plates, and each plate was treated as a replicate. For sorted subsets, around 0.2 ug of genomic DNA, equivalent to some 30,000 T cell genomes, went into each replicate PCR. The purified libraries were quantified using a Qubit 3.0 fluorometer, sized with a Bioanalyzer 2100, and then quantified again using the KAPA Library Quantification kit. A separate single-read 150-cycle Illumina NextSeq 550 flow cell was used to sequence each immunoSEQ 96-well plate. Concerning the study's data processing: Because the immunoSEQ output included only junctional sequences and no quality scores, the filtering could not be the same as the filtering used for full-length reads. To assign V/J genes and CDR3, sequences were annotated using PyIR, a Python wrapper for IgBLAST v1.9, with IMGT germline references. Reads were filtered out if the reads had weak V/J assignments (E-value above 1e-6), no CDR3, stop codons, out-of-frame junctions, or ambiguous translated residues. V3J clonotypes were defined as sequences sharing the same inferred V gene, J gene, and CDR3 amino acid sequence. The percentage overlap between two repertoires was calculated by dividing the number of shared unique clonotypes by the size of the smaller repertoire. Three approaches were used to assess repertoire richness: RTK rarefaction, the Chao1 estimator, and Recon v2.1 estimates of unobserved clonotypes. Generation probabilities were computed with OLGA for all TCRbeta clonotypes obtained by the gDNA method from several donors. TCRdb carries this immuneACCESS record with in-frame sequences only. Its versions omit some clonotypes, under half of them owing to an unresolved V gene in the studies checked, with the rest unexplained. D and trimming come from the DNA, and the V and J calls and clone size come from that table. A total of about 2.2 million clones appear in this sample, approximately 94% of them only once. Of the sample, about 1.8% is held by the ten largest clones.

Overall study results and their limits: Estimated clonotype richness was generally larger for naive than for memory subsets. Clonotypes shared by all four sorted-subset donors showed higher generation probabilities than non-shared clonotypes. When a handful of donors were compared, the shared fraction of clonotypes was roughly 5% for naive CD4, 3.5% to 4% for naive CD8, more than 2% for memory CD4, and 0.4% for memory CD8. Based on pairwise subsampling, the degree of clonotype sharing among donors was expected to be affected by sequencing depth. Sampling was restricted to blood, and TCR repertoires in tissue are likely to differ from TCR repertoires in blood. Even with the large sequencing depth, rarefaction of the sorted-subset datasets indicated that sequencing was incomplete. Because the study included a small number of donors, the genetic and exposure-history diversity represented was limited.

The source is a man aged 18 to 29 in good health. Some clones in this sample may be carry-over from other donors' samples. The material sequenced was naive CD8+ T cells from PBMCs. In the paper's terms, the cell subset or site label means: CD45RA+CCR7+. The chain joins TRBV4-3 to TRBJ2-1; the D gene lacks a confident call. The CDR3 amino acid sequence is: CASSQVEVNEQFF. The sequenced DNA is TGCGCCAGCAGCCAAGTCGAAGTTAATGAGCAGTTCTTC.